These 14 T cell receptor beta chains came from one sample sequenced in a study of blood T cell repertoires in COVID-19. Profiled with immunoSEQ multiplex PCR; TCRdb holds only in-frame clones, not every one. The profile shows roughly 350,000 clones, around 87% of them singletons. Sequenced sample: peripheral blood. Receptor source: a woman between 50 and 59 years old with COVID-19, enrolled during active disease.

V and J are TRBV6-5 and TRBJ2-7, with D possibly TRBD1 on 6 matching bases. The CDR3 length is 15 residues. Deletions cut 6 bases from V and 2 bases from J, with 17 bases between. CDR1 and CDR2 from the germline V gene are MNHEY and SVGAGI. CDR3 residues: CASSSQSGGPYEQYF. The CDR3, as DNA: TGTGCCAGCAGCTCCCAGAGTGGGGGCCCCTACGAGCAGTACTTC.

This clone has only one observation. The V call is TRBV27, the J call TRBJ2-1; TRBD1 matches 10 bases. The CDR3 is 13 residues long. With 7 bases clipped from V and 6 bases from J, the junction kept 3 bases outside the gene matches. Germline lookup yields CDR1 MNHEY and CDR2 SMNVEV (reference sequence). CDR3: CASTGTGVNEQFF. CDR3 in DNA: TGTGCCAGCACCGGGACAGGGGTCAATGAGCAGTTCTTC.

The V gene is TRBV5-4, the J gene TRBJ1-4; D is undetermined. Trimming left V 4 bases short and J 0 bases short, with 13 bases between. Germline assignment: CDR1 SGHNT and CDR2 YYREEE (reference sequence). The CDR3 spans 16 residues. CDR3 DNA sequence: TGTGCCAGCAGCCCCACCGGAGGAACAACTAATGAAAAACTGTTTTTT. This sequence encodes CASSPTGGTTNEKLFF.

V gene TRBV5-1 combines with J gene TRBJ2-7; TRBD1 agrees at 8 bases. This CDR3 has 15 residues. Germline V gene sequence: CDR1 SGHRS, CDR2 YFSETQ. V lost 0 bases to trimming and J lost 2 bases; unmatched junction nucleotides: 4. Here the CDR3 reads CASSLVGGQAYEQYF. The CDR3 DNA reads TGCGCCAGCAGCTTGGTGGGGGGACAGGCCTACGAGCAGTACTTC.

V gene TRBV12-5 combines with J gene TRBJ2-1; D may be TRBD1 (7 bases). Trimming stripped 5 bases from V and 5 bases from J, with 19 bases between. In germline, CDR1 is LGHNT, CDR2 FRNRAP. The CDR3 is 16 residues long. CDR3 loop: CASGGRRGRSDNEQFF. The DNA for the CDR3 is TGTGCTAGTGGTGGACGGAGGGGGCGGTCGGACAATGAGCAGTTCTTC.

The rearrangement links TRBV19 to TRBJ1-4, with D possibly TRBD1 on 5 matching bases. In germline, CDR1 is LNHDA, CDR2 SQIVND (reference sequence). Trimming pared 9 bases from V and 0 bases from J, leaving 14 bases between. The CDR3 runs to 15 residues. CDR3 DNA sequence: TGTGCCAGCGCCGACAGACCTGCAACTAATGAAAAACTGTTTTTT. Amino acid sequence: CASADRPATNEKLFF.

J is TRBJ2-6 and V is TRBV14, with TRBD1 matching over 8 bases. The CDR3 totals 16 residues. Germline CDR1 is SGHDN and CDR2 is FVKESK. J gave up 3 bases and V 2 bases, and 3 bases lay outside the gene matches. CDR3 sequence reads: CASSQQGAIGANVLTF. As DNA, the CDR3 is TGTGCCAGCAGCCAACAGGGGGCGATTGGGGCCAACGTCCTGACTTTC.

In nucleotides, the CDR3 is TGTGCCATCAGTGAGTCTTTAGCGGTACGGGAGCAGTACTTC. It specifies CAISESLAVREQYF. The chain couples TRBV10-3 to TRBJ2-7, with D tentatively TRBD2 (6 bases). Germline CDR1 and CDR2: ENHRY and SYGVKD. The CDR3 runs to 14 residues. V was cut by 0 bases and J by 7 bases, with 13 bases left in between.

The chain uses TRBV7-9 and TRBJ1-3; D gene unclear. Per the germline V gene, CDR1 is SEHNR and CDR2 is FQNEAQ (reference sequence). This CDR3 spans 15 amino acids. V gave up 1 base and J gave up 4 bases, with 11 bases separating them. CDR3 amino acids: CASSLVLAGGNTIYF. The CDR3 nucleotides are TGTGCCAGCAGCTTAGTACTGGCGGGGGGAAACACCATATATTTT.

V is TRBV19 and J is TRBJ2-7; 12 bases align to TRBD1. This CDR3 contains 15 residues. The trim removed 5 bases at V and 4 bases at J, leaving 6 bases unmatched. Per germline, CDR1 LNHDA and CDR2 SQIVND (reference sequence). In DNA form, the CDR3 reads TGTGCCAGTAGTGCACCGGGACAGGGGGCTTACGAGCAGTACTTC. Translation: CASSAPGQGAYEQYF.

The rearrangement joins TRBV5-1 to TRBJ2-3, with D perhaps matching TRBD2 (6 bases). V lost 4 bases to trimming and J lost 1 base, with 13 bases between them. Germline CDR1 SGHRS, CDR2 YFSETQ. The CDR3 runs to 15 residues. In nucleotides, the CDR3 is TGCGCCAGCAGCCCAGTCACGGGGGGCACAGATACGCAGTATTTT. Translating gives CASSPVTGGTDTQYF.

With respect to this clone: At the DNA level, this CDR3 is encoded by other sequences in the same sample as well. V usage is TRBV7-8 and J usage is TRBJ2-1; D is undetermined. V was trimmed by 3 bases and J by 0 bases, leaving 6 bases between them. Germline V gene lookup returns CDR1 SGHVS and CDR2 FQNEAQ. This CDR3 has 14 residues. CDR3 protein: CASSLESSYNEQFF. Here the CDR3 DNA reads TGTGCCAGCAGCTTGGAGAGCTCCTACAATGAGCAGTTCTTC.

The sample holds one count of this clone. The rearrangement joins TRBV19 to TRBJ1-1; 7 bases line up with TRBD1. This CDR3 is built from 16 residues. In germline, CDR1 is LNHDA, CDR2 SQIVND (reference sequence). Losses at the gene ends were 3 bases for V and 2 bases for J; bases not matched to a gene: 9. CDR3 nucleotide sequence: TGTGCCAGTAGTATTCGCCGGGACAGCCTAAACACTGAAGCTTTCTTT. It translates to CASSIRRDSLNTEAFF.

The chain is built from TRBV5-4 and TRBJ1-4, with D perhaps matching TRBD1 (6 bases). In germline, CDR1 is SGHNT, CDR2 YYREEE (reference sequence). V lost 2 bases and J 7 bases, leaving 12 bases between the germline ends. The CDR3 is 14 residues long. CDR3 sequence: CASSLGGGSEKLFF. The CDR3 DNA sequence: TGTGCCAGCAGCTTAGGGGGAGGGAGTGAAAAACTGTTTTTT.